This T cell receptor (beta chain) was identified during a study of cytomegalovirus exposure and HLA in healthy donors. General observations from the study: HLA alleles showed associations with approximately 15,000 TCR beta sequences in a later analysis, at a 0.05 false discovery rate. A later analysis, which compared TCR beta chains of equal frequency, found the HLA-associated ones more clonally expanded. In a later analysis, productive TCRs from donors in an Asian-associated ancestry cluster reportedly carried fewer N-insertions than the cohort mean.

To note about this clone: Its target is unknown.

Use of 60 Vbeta and 13 Jbeta primers characterized the PCR. Authors' processing steps: An analysis performed later counted about 80 million unique TCR beta chains (roughly 11 million of them shared). Only in-frame clones appear in the TCRdb table, and some are missing; sequencing was by immunoSEQ multiplex PCR. From that table come the V and J calls and clone size; the DNA was used to work out D and trimming. This listing includes 220,000 or so clones. The receptor's source is a girl between 2 and 10 years old in good health and CMV-seropositive. Sequencing input: PBMCs.

CDR3 amino acids: CASSLEVGRRVRTSASWPYTF. For the CDR3, the DNA is TGCGCCAGCAGCTTGGAGGTAGGCCGCAGGGTCCGGACCTCCGCGTCTTGGCCCTACACCTTC. This sequence joins TRBV5-1 and TRBJ1-2; D possibly corresponds to TRBD1 (5 bases). This CDR3 is built from 21 residues. CDR1 and CDR2 from the germline V gene are SGHRS and YFSETQ. The V gene lost 0 bases and the J gene lost 10 bases, with 37 bases spanning the gap.